The 31 T cell receptor beta chains reported below all come from one sample, sequenced in a study of blood T cell repertoires in COVID-19. Method: immunoSEQ multiplex PCR; TCRdb's copy keeps in-frame clones and lacks some. This repertoire shows around 140,000 clones, 88% found once; its top ten account for 28%. Sequencing was performed on peripheral blood. The receptors come from a human donor in a cohort sampled during active COVID-19.

There are a few counts of this clone. The chain uses TRBV6-2 or TRBV6-3 and TRBJ2-1; weak D call: TRBD1 (5 bases). Germline assignment: CDR1 MNHEY and CDR2 SVGEGT. Between the trimmed V and J ends, which lost 0 bases and 0 bases, there was a span of 12 bases. The CDR3 runs to 17 residues. CDR3 DNA: TGTGCCAGCAGTTACTCGGGGCGGAGCTTCTCCTACAATGAGCAGTTCTTC. Protein product: CASSYSGRSFSYNEQFF.

The chain combines TRBV7-2 with TRBJ2-3, with D possibly matching TRBD1 (6 bases). CDR1 is SGHTA, CDR2 FQGNSA, per germline. Trimming shortened V by 5 bases and J by 4 bases, and 10 bases separated the two germline ends. The length of the CDR3 is 13 residues. In DNA form, the CDR3 reads TGTGCCAGCAGCCGACAGGAGGCAGATACGCAGTATTTT. Residues: CASSRQEADTQYF.

The chain combines TRBV29-1 with TRBJ2-5; 10 nucleotides match TRBD2. The CDR3 totals 15 residues. Trimming cost V 5 bases and J 2 bases; bases outside gene matches: 8. In germline, CDR1 is SQVTM, CDR2 ANQGSEA. The CDR3 nucleotides are TGCAGCGTTTTTCCGGGACTAGCGACGCAAGAGACCCAGTACTTC. Encoded protein: CSVFPGLATQETQYF.

This sequence joins TRBV5-1 and TRBJ2-3; 7 positions match TRBD1. Germline CDR1 and CDR2: SGHRS and YFSETQ. The CDR3 sequence is 16 residues long. Trimming at V came to 1 base and at J to 2 bases, leaving 7 bases not matched to a gene. CDR3 loop: CASSLSLGQNTDTQYF. The DNA of the CDR3 is TGCGCCAGCAGCTTGAGCCTGGGACAGAACACAGATACGCAGTATTTT.

This chain connects TRBV9 to TRBJ2-5, with TRBD1 matching over 10 bases. Trimming removed 5 bases from V and 7 bases from J; junction bases left unmatched: 11. CDR3 length: 15 residues. CDR1 and CDR2 (germline): SGDLS, YYNGEE. The CDR3 sequence: CASSSPTGGIGTQYF. The DNA for the CDR3 is TGTGCCAGCAGTTCTCCGACAGGGGGCATAGGGACCCAGTACTTC. The complete variable domain, with remaining parts taken from reference TRBV9 and TRBJ2-5, reads DSGVTQTPKHLITATGQRVTLRCSPRSGDLSVYWYQQSLDQGLQFLIQYYNGEERAKGNILERFSAQQFPDLHSELNLSSLELGDSALYFCASSSPTGGIGTQYFGPGTRLLVL.

In its sample, this clone was seen once. The chain carries TRBV5-5 and TRBJ1-3, with 8 positions matching TRBD1. CDR1 is SGHKS and CDR2 is YYEKEE in the germline V gene (reference sequence). The V segment lost 3 bases and the J segment 2 bases; nucleotides outside the gene matches: 4. The CDR3 extends over 15 amino acids. This CDR3 is CASSYGQGTGNTIYF. CDR3 bases: TGTGCCAGCAGCTACGGACAGGGAACTGGAAACACCATATATTTT.

The V and J genes are TRBV6-5 and TRBJ2-2; 9 nucleotides agree with TRBD1. There are 15 residues in the CDR3. CDR1 MNHEY and CDR2 SVGAGI come from the germline V gene. Trimming at V came to 0 bases and at J to 7 bases, leaving 3 bases not matched to a gene. The CDR3 region is CASSYSWTGDGELFF. In DNA form, the CDR3 reads TGTGCCAGCAGTTACTCCTGGACAGGGGACGGGGAGCTGTTTTTT.

The V and J genes are TRBV12-2 and TRBJ2-5; TRBD1 reflects the table's D call only, with no check against the DNA. TRBV12-2 is an annotated pseudogene. The CDR3 is 18 residues long. The CDR3, as DNA: TGTGCAAGTCGCTTAGCGGACAGGGGGCAGGAGGGGCAAGAGACCCAGTACTTC. Translating it yields CASRLADRGQEGQETQYF.

The J gene is TRBJ2-2, the V gene TRBV3-1 (or the pseudogene TRBV3-2), with D tentatively TRBD1 (6 bases). This CDR3 is built from 16 residues. Germline CDR1 is LGHDT and CDR2 is YNNKEL (reference sequence). V was shortened by 3 bases and J by 0 bases, with 11 bases between the two germline ends. In DNA, the CDR3 is TGTGCCAGCAGCCAGCGGTGGACAGCGAACACCGGGGAGCTGTTTTTT. Translating gives CASSQRWTANTGELFF.

J is TRBJ2-7 and V is TRBV5-5, with 10 bases fitting TRBD1. Germline CDR1 SGHKS, CDR2 YYEKEE (reference sequence). The CDR3 runs to 15 residues. The J segment lost 0 bases and the V segment lost 4 bases, leaving 4 bases of the junction unmatched. CDR3: CASSRGTGASYEQYF. CDR3 nucleotide sequence: TGTGCCAGCAGCCGCGGGACAGGGGCCTCCTACGAGCAGTACTTC. Full variable domain (outside the CDR3, taken from reference TRBV5-5 and TRBJ2-7): DAGVTQSPTHLIKTRGQQVTLRCSPISGHKSVSWYQQVLGQGPQFIFQYYEKEERGRGNFPDRFSARQFPNYSSELNVNALLLGDSALYLCASSRGTGASYEQYFGPGTRLTVT.

With regard to this clone: The same CDR3 can be traced to other DNA sequences in this sample. The chain has TRBV5-6 and TRBJ2-7; 7 bases fit TRBD1. The CDR3 runs to 15 residues. Trimming at V came to 0 bases and at J to 2 bases, leaving 5 bases not matched to a gene. CDR1 is SGHDT, CDR2 YYEEEE, per germline. The CDR3 loop is CASSLGDRETYEQYF. The CDR3 coding sequence is TGTGCCAGCAGCTTGGGTGACAGGGAGACCTACGAGCAGTACTTC.

CDR3 residues: CATSDSPAGELFF. In nucleotides, the CDR3 is TGTGCCACCAGTGATTCCCCGGCCGGGGAGCTGTTTTTT. The genes are TRBV24-1 and TRBJ2-2; D call uncertain. Germline CDR1 and CDR2: KGHDR and SFDVKD. The ends were cut back, 2 bases at V and 6 bases at J, with 6 bases in the middle. The CDR3 has 13 residues.

The V gene is TRBV27, the J gene TRBJ2-2; 8 positions match TRBD1. Trimming took 10 bases from V and 3 from J; bases not matched to a gene: 7. CDR1 MNHEY and CDR2 SMNVEV come from the germline V gene (reference sequence). The CDR3 runs 14 residues. CDR3 sequence: CATSGGRDTGELFF. The CDR3 DNA reads TGTGCCACCTCAGGGGGCCGAGACACCGGGGAGCTGTTTTTT.

The CDR3 DNA follows: TGTGCCAGCTCCCCCCGGGACAGTGAGACCCAGTACTTC. Protein product: CASSPRDSETQYF. This sequence joins TRBV18 and TRBJ2-5; 7 bases match TRBD1. CDR3 length: 13 residues. V gave up 6 bases and J gave up 5 bases; unmatched junction bases: 6. The germline gives CDR1 KGHSH, CDR2 LQKENI. Using reference TRBV18 and TRBJ2-5 for the parts outside the CDR3, the full variable domain is NAGVMQNPRHLVRRRGQEARLRCSPMKGHSHVYWYRQLPEEGLKFMVYLQKENIIDESGMPKERFSAEFPKEGPSILRIQQVVRGDSAAYFCASSPRDSETQYFGPGTRLLVL.

The rearrangement links TRBV4-3 to TRBJ2-7, with 9 bases identical to TRBD1. Germline V gives CDR1 LGHNA, CDR2 YSLEER. This CDR3 comprises 18 residues. V shed 0 bases and J 3 bases; nucleotides not matched to a gene: 12. The CDR3: CASSQDTGLGTGIYEQYF. The CDR3, as DNA: TGCGCCAGCAGCCAAGATACGGGCTTGGGGACAGGGATCTACGAGCAGTACTTC.

The chain employs TRBV7-9 and TRBJ1-3; D remains unclear. CDR1 is SEHNR and CDR2 is FQNEAQ in the germline V gene (reference sequence). The V end was cut by 5 bases, the J end by 9 bases, with 17 bases between. The CDR3 is made up of 14 amino acids. The CDR3: CASSPSSQRGTIYF. In DNA, the CDR3 is TGTGCCAGCAGCCCGAGCTCCCAGAGAGGCACCATATATTTT.

This chain uses TRBV15 with TRBJ1-2; TRBD1 aligns across 7 bases. Unmatched junction bases numbered 9, after V lost 3 bases and J lost 2 bases. The CDR3 sequence is 16 residues long. Germline CDR1 is LNHNV and CDR2 is YYDKDF (reference sequence). The chain's CDR3 is CATSREIGTANYGYTF. The DNA of the CDR3 is TGTGCCACCAGCAGGGAGATCGGGACAGCGAACTATGGCTACACCTTC.

The count of this clone is one. This chain joins TRBV7-9 and TRBJ1-4; a weak D match, TRBD1 (6 bases). Germline V gene lookup returns CDR1 SEHNR and CDR2 FQNEAQ (reference sequence). This CDR3 comprises 14 residues. Trimming took 4 bases from V and 8 from J, leaving 14 bases between them. Here the CDR3 reads CASSSQGPWEKLFF. In nucleotides, the CDR3 is TGTGCCAGCAGCTCACAGGGCCCTTGGGAAAAACTGTTTTTT.

This rearrangement joins TRBV27 to TRBJ1-3; unclear D gene. Trimming took off 4 bases at V and 4 bases at J, with 8 bases between the two ends. The CDR3 has 13 amino acids. Germline V CDR1 and CDR2: MNHEY, SMNVEV (reference sequence). The CDR3 DNA reads as TGTGCCAGCAGTTCGTCGGGAGGAAACACCATATATTTT. Translated, it gives CASSSSGGNTIYF.

The rearrangement joins TRBV27 to TRBJ2-1; 9 nucleotides match TRBD1. CDR1 and CDR2 (germline): MNHEY, SMNVEV (reference sequence). Trimming took 7 bases from V and 6 from J; bases not matched to a gene: 7. The CDR3 totals 14 residues. CDR3 sequence: CASTRDRDGNEQFF. CDR3 in DNA: TGTGCCAGCACCAGGGACAGGGACGGCAATGAGCAGTTCTTC.

This clone was seen a handful of times. V usage is TRBV11-2 and J usage is TRBJ1-6; the D is unclear. V was shortened by 7 bases and J by 3 bases, with 22 bases between the two germline ends. This CDR3 has 18 residues. Germline V CDR1 and CDR2: SGHAT, FQNNGV. CDR3 loop: CASTTPPSGPIYNSPLHF. DNA of the CDR3: TGTGCCAGCACCACCCCTCCATCCGGTCCTATCTATAATTCACCCCTCCACTTT.

The CDR3 nucleotides are TGTGCCATCAGTGGCCGCAGATACGAGCAGTACTTC. Translation: CAISGRRYEQYF. The J gene is TRBJ2-7, the V gene TRBV10-3; D unresolved. Germline CDR1 reads ENHRY; CDR2 reads SYGVKD. The CDR3 extends over 12 amino acids. V was pared by 4 bases and J by 4 bases, with 8 bases between.

This clone was detected once. V gene TRBV3-1 (or the pseudogene TRBV3-2) combines with J gene TRBJ1-1; D gene unclear. V shed 4 bases and J shed 2 bases, with 14 bases lying between them. The CDR3 sequence is 15 residues long. From germline, CDR1 is LGHDT and CDR2 YNNKEL (reference sequence). CDR3 sequence: CASSRPTTTNTEAFF. CDR3 DNA: TGTGCCAGCAGCCGCCCTACGACTACCAACACTGAAGCTTTCTTT.

This clone has just one count. The chain combines TRBV5-1 with TRBJ2-5; 8 bases match TRBD1. The CDR3 has 16 residues. Trimming removed 1 base from V and 0 bases from J; junction bases left unmatched: 5. Per the germline V gene, CDR1 is SGHRS and CDR2 is YFSETQ. The CDR3 loop is CASSLSQGAYQETQYF. For the CDR3, the DNA is TGCGCCAGCAGCTTGTCCCAGGGGGCATACCAAGAGACCCAGTACTTC.

This chain joins TRBV7-9 and TRBJ1-1; no firm D call. V was clipped by 1 base and J by 0 bases, with 6 bases between them. The CDR3 is 14 residues long. Germline V gene data show CDR1 as SEHNR and CDR2 as FQNEAQ (reference sequence). The CDR3 region is CASSLEQLNTEAFF. In DNA form, the CDR3 reads TGTGCCAGCAGCTTAGAACAGTTGAACACTGAAGCTTTCTTT.

In the case of this clone: One end of the junction does not line up with germline, which may come from a read error. The gene calls are TRBV7-7 and TRBJ2-1; 10 nucleotides match TRBD2. The CDR3 totals 15 residues. Germline V gene data show CDR1 as SSHAT and CDR2 as FNYEAQ (reference sequence). In DNA, the CDR3 is TGTGCTAGCAGCCCATTAGCGGGGGGACTCAATGAGCAGTTCTTC. It yields the protein CASSPLAGGLNEQFF.

V and J are TRBV11-2 and TRBJ2-5; 8 bases agree with TRBD1. Germline assignment: CDR1 SGHAT and CDR2 FQNNGV. V dropped 0 bases and J dropped 5; count of bases not matched to a gene: 11. The CDR3 has 17 amino acids. CDR3 region: CASSLDSARGRRETQYF. DNA for the CDR3: TGTGCCAGCAGCTTAGATTCGGCCAGGGGGCGTCGGGAGACCCAGTACTTC.

This clone was counted a single time. V gene TRBV6-5 combines with J gene TRBJ1-3; D gene ambiguous. CDR1 and CDR2 from the germline V gene are MNHEY and SVGAGI. This CDR3 has 13 amino acids. Trimming cost V 5 bases and J 4 bases, with 9 bases left between them. The CDR3, as DNA: TGTGCCAGCAGTCTTGGGCCGGGAAACACCATATATTTT. It specifies CASSLGPGNTIYF.

This chain uses TRBV7-2 with TRBJ2-1, with a tentative D call TRBD1 (5 bases). The CDR3 has 15 residues. The V end was cut by 4 bases, the J end by 5 bases, with 15 bases between. The germline V gene has CDR1 SGHTA and CDR2 FQGNSA. For the CDR3, the DNA is TGTGCCAGCAGCTCCACAGGCCGGATTAACAATGAGCAGTTCTTC. Amino acids: CASSSTGRINNEQFF.

This clone showed up just once. This chain links TRBV6-5 with TRBJ1-3, with D tentatively TRBD1 (6 bases). The CDR3 is 11 residues long. The V end lost 8 bases, the J end lost 10 bases, and 12 bases lay between the germline ends. Germline assignment: CDR1 MNHEY and CDR2 SVGAGI. The CDR3 is CASSQGGTIYF. Here the CDR3 DNA reads TGTGCCAGCTCACAGGGAGGGACCATATATTTT.

This chain links TRBV6-2 or TRBV6-3 with TRBJ2-3, with 11 bases aligning to TRBD2. Trimming at V came to 6 bases and at J to 4 bases, leaving 6 bases not matched to a gene. The CDR3 totals 15 residues. Germline CDR1 and CDR2: MNHEY and SVGEGT. The CDR3 loop reads CASSPGTSGADTQYF. The CDR3 coding sequence is TGTGCCAGCAGCCCCGGGACTAGCGGTGCAGATACGCAGTATTTT.